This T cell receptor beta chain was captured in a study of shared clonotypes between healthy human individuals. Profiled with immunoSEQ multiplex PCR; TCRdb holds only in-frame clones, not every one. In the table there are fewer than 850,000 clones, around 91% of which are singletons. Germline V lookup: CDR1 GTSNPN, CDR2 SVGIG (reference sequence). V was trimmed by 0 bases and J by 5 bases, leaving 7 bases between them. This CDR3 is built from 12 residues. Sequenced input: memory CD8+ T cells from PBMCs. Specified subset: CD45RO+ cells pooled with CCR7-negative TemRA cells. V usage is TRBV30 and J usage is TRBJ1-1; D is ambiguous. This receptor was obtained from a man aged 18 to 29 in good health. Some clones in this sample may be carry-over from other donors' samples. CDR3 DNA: TGTGCCTGGAGTGTTATGGGGACTGAAGCTTTCTTT. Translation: CAWSVMGTEAFF.